This T cell receptor (beta chain) was recovered during a study of blood T cell repertoires in COVID-19. V was shortened by 1 base and J by 2 bases, with 10 bases between the two germline ends. The CDR3 is 15 residues long. Germline V CDR1 and CDR2: SGHNT, YYREEE (reference sequence). Sequencing was performed with immunoSEQ multiplex PCR; in TCRdb, only in-frame clones are kept and a portion is missing. Of 150,000 to 200,000 clones listed, around 90% are singletons. This clonotype was obtained from a man between 60 and 70 years old with acute or convalescent COVID-19. The J gene is TRBJ1-5, the V gene TRBV5-4, with a weak D call TRBD1 (5 bases). Sequences were obtained from peripheral blood. This chain's CDR3 is CASSLQGTGNQPQHF. The CDR3 coding sequence is TGTGCCAGCAGCTTGCAGGGCACGGGCAATCAGCCCCAGCATTTT.